This T cell receptor beta chain was sequenced in a study of low-dose radiotherapy and immunotherapy resistance in tumors. Study-level information: Cohort 1 was treated with 0.5 Gy per fraction at 2-week intervals, amounting to 6.5 Gy overall. Primers used for first-strand cDNA, a TRAV- and TRBV-specific set, covered both alpha and beta chains.

This clonotype has a count of ten or more. With a constant-region primer and a V-primer adapter, TCRs were subjected to about 20 PCR cycles of amplification. TCRdb analysed the reads with MiXCR anew, one entry per CDR3 protein. The data hold tens of thousands of distinct CDR3 sequences, with roughly 10% observed a single time. V shed 7 bases, J shed 1 base, and the junction held 5 bases outside the gene matches. The CDR3 runs 16 residues. CDR1 and CDR2 from the germline V gene are MDHEN and SYDVKM. Time point in this sample: before trial treatment. The gene calls are TRBV28 and TRBJ1-5; 12 nucleotides align to TRBD1. This receptor was identified in a female donor with ovarian cancer. The sequences come from PBMCs, collected before treatment. The CDR3 region is CASTWGQGASNQPQHF. The CDR3 coding sequence is TGTGCCAGCACGTGGGGACAGGGGGCAAGCAATCAGCCCCAGCATTTT.